The 18 T cell receptor beta chains reported below all come from one sample, sequenced in a study of shared clonotypes between healthy human individuals. Using immunoSEQ multiplex PCR, the repertoire was profiled, and TCRdb retains in-frame clones only, with some absent. The table records 550,000 to 850,000 clones, less than 85% of them present only once. The specimen sequenced was memory CD4+ T cells sorted from blood. Subset denoted: CD45RA-negative fraction. The receptors were gathered from a woman aged 30 to 39 in good health.

As for this clone: Other nucleotide sequences in the sample specify the same CDR3. The chain combines TRBV11-2 with TRBJ2-1; 8 bases line up with TRBD1. Germline V lookup: CDR1 SGHAT, CDR2 FQNNGV. This CDR3 has 14 amino acids. Germline trimming cut 7 bases from V and 3 bases from J; bases unmatched to any gene: 5. This CDR3 is CASTAGQGYNEQFF. The CDR3 region has the DNA TGTGCCAGCACCGCCGGACAGGGCTACAATGAGCAGTTCTTC.

The V and J genes are TRBV9 and TRBJ2-5, with TRBD2 matching 7 bases. V lost 0 bases and J lost 6; bases outside the gene matches: 11. The CDR3 has 16 amino acids. The V gene's germline CDR1 is SGDLS and CDR2 YYNGEE. CDR3 in DNA: TGTGCCAGCAGCGTAGGCTCCGCGGGGGTCCCCAAGACCCAGTACTTC. This codes for CASSVGSAGVPKTQYF. Variable domain in full (rest from reference TRBV9 and TRBJ2-5): DSGVTQTPKHLITATGQRVTLRCSPRSGDLSVYWYQQSLDQGLQFLIQYYNGEERAKGNILERFSAQQFPDLHSELNLSSLELGDSALYFCASSVGSAGVPKTQYFGPGTRLLVL.

This chain joins TRBV7-2 and TRBJ2-7; TRBD2 might be the D (6 bases). This CDR3 contains 15 residues. V was clipped by 3 bases and J by 7 bases, with 19 bases between them. Looked up from germline, CDR1 is SGHTA and CDR2 is FQGNSA. CDR3 loop: CASSFEPLLAREQYF. In DNA, the CDR3 is TGTGCCAGCAGCTTCGAACCACTCCTAGCGCGGGAGCAGTACTTC.

The rearrangement joins TRBV5-4 to TRBJ1-4, with 8 bases matching TRBD1. Germline assignment: CDR1 SGHNT and CDR2 YYREEE (reference sequence). After removal of 4 bases from V and 7 bases from J, the junction contained 6 bases not matched to a gene. The CDR3 contains 14 residues. CDR3 DNA sequence: TGTGCCAGCAGCATGGACAGGGTCTTTGAAAAACTGTTTTTT. Its translation: CASSMDRVFEKLFF.

This chain joins TRBV5-1 and TRBJ2-3; D ambiguous. CDR1 is SGHRS, CDR2 YFSETQ, per germline. The CDR3 covers 15 residues. V was pared by 2 bases and J by 0 bases, with 10 bases between. As DNA, the CDR3 is TGCGCCAGCAGCTTCCGGAGACCTAGCACAGATACGCAGTATTTT. This sequence encodes CASSFRRPSTDTQYF.

This clone showed up just a few times. The same CDR3 can be traced to other DNA sequences in this sample. This sequence joins TRBV5-1 and TRBJ2-1; D call uncertain. Germline loops: CDR1 SGHRS, CDR2 YFSETQ. The CDR3 has 15 amino acids. Trimming pared 2 bases from V and 0 bases from J, leaving 9 bases between. The CDR3 DNA sequence: TGCGCCAGCAGCTTTTCGGTTAGCTCCTACAATGAGCAGTTCTTC. This sequence encodes CASSFSVSSYNEQFF.

This rearrangement joins TRBV30 to TRBJ1-1; D is ambiguous. CDR1 and CDR2 from the germline V gene are GTSNPN and SVGIG (reference sequence). The CDR3 runs 14 residues. V lost 2 bases and J lost 1, with 11 bases in between. CDR3 sequence reads: CAWSITAPNTEAFF. DNA of the CDR3: TGTGCCTGGAGTATCACAGCCCCGAACACTGAAGCTTTCTTT.

This chain links TRBV11-3 with TRBJ2-1; 7 nucleotides agree with TRBD2. This CDR3 has 14 amino acids. The junction had 2 bases not matched to a gene; V was cut back by 6 bases and J by 0 bases. Germline V gene sequence: CDR1 SGHNT, CDR2 YENEEA. The CDR3 here is CASSPGGSYNEQFF. DNA of the CDR3: TGTGCCAGCAGTCCGGGAGGCTCCTACAATGAGCAGTTCTTC.

V is TRBV27 and J is TRBJ1-1; no reliable D call. This CDR3 contains 15 residues. V lost 0 bases to trimming and J lost 7 bases, with 15 bases between them. Germline V gene sequence: CDR1 MNHEY, CDR2 SMNVEV (reference sequence). In nucleotides, the CDR3 is TGTGCCAGCAGTTTATCCCCAAGGCGGCCTTATGAAGCTTTCTTT. The encoded protein is CASSLSPRRPYEAFF.

The gene calls are TRBV2 and TRBJ2-7; the D gene could be TRBD1 or TRBD2 (5 bases each). Germline V gives CDR1 SNHLY, CDR2 FYNNEI. CDR3 length: 12 amino acids. V was cut by 6 bases and J by 3 bases, with 9 bases left in between. The CDR3 region is CASRGTNYEQYF. In DNA form, the CDR3 reads TGTGCCAGCAGGGGGACCAACTACGAGCAGTACTTC.

This chain joins TRBV28 and TRBJ1-2; no firm D call. Trimming pared 5 bases from V and 1 base from J, leaving 11 bases between. Germline assignment: CDR1 MDHEN and CDR2 SYDVKM. The CDR3 length is 14 residues. CDR3 nucleotides: TGTGCCAGCAGTCTTAGCGCAAGTAACTATGGCTACACCTTC. It yields the protein CASSLSASNYGYTF.

As regards this clone: Distinct nucleotide sequences in the sample also encode this CDR3. V gene TRBV5-1 combines with J gene TRBJ2-1; D may be TRBD1 (5 bases). V lost 0 bases to trimming and J lost 1 base, with 8 bases between them. Germline values: CDR1 SGHRS, CDR2 YFSETQ. The CDR3 runs to 15 residues. CDR3 amino acids: CASSLDSGSYNEQFF. CDR3 in DNA: TGCGCCAGCAGCTTGGACTCAGGGTCCTACAATGAGCAGTTCTTC.

The rearrangement uses TRBV30 and TRBJ2-7; D unclear. The CDR3 is made up of 11 amino acids. V lost 2 bases and J 0 bases, leaving 2 bases between the germline ends. Germline V CDR1 and CDR2: GTSNPN, SVGIG (reference sequence). CDR3 region: CAWSSSYEQYF. In nucleotides, the CDR3 is TGTGCCTGGAGTTCCTCCTACGAGCAGTACTTC.

The CDR3 protein is CASSYRQGALGEQFF. In DNA form, the CDR3 reads TGTGCCAGCAGTTACCGGCAGGGGGCGCTGGGTGAGCAGTTCTTC. The chain recombines TRBV6-5 with TRBJ2-1; 8 nucleotides match TRBD1. Germline V gene data show CDR1 as MNHEY and CDR2 as SVGAGI. This CDR3 comprises 15 residues. Trimming took 2 bases from V and 9 from J; bases not matched to a gene: 9.

This clone has a handful of counts. The chain recombines TRBV28 with TRBJ2-1, with D tentatively TRBD1 (5 bases). Germline-derived CDR1 and CDR2 are MDHEN and SYDVKM. With 4 bases removed from V and 4 bases from J, the gap between germline ends came to 11 bases. The CDR3 contains 14 residues. CDR3 nucleotides: TGTGCCAGCAGTTCAGGGTCAGCTTACAATGAGCAGTTCTTC. It translates to CASSSGSAYNEQFF.

The V and J genes are TRBV11-2 and TRBJ1-3; 9 nucleotides agree with TRBD1. With 6 bases clipped from V and 4 bases from J, the junction kept 10 bases outside the gene matches. The CDR3 is 16 residues long. CDR1 and CDR2 (germline): SGHAT, FQNNGV. CDR3 DNA sequence: TGTGCCAGCAGGGACTACAGGGGGCGACGAGGAAACACCATATATTTT. This encodes CASRDYRGRRGNTIYF.

The V gene is TRBV2, the J gene TRBJ1-4; no clear D. The germline V gene encodes CDR1 SNHLY and CDR2 FYNNEI. Between the trimmed V and J ends, which lost 5 bases and 0 bases, there was a span of 19 bases. This CDR3 has 18 amino acids. The CDR3 bases are TGTGCCAGCAGTCTAGGCTCATGGTCACGCGCAACTAATGAAAAACTGTTTTTT. It translates to CASSLGSWSRATNEKLFF.

The CDR3 DNA reads as TGTGCCAGCAATAACAGGGGTAACACCGGGGAGCTGTTTTTT. It specifies CASNNRGNTGELFF. This chain joins TRBV27 and TRBJ2-2; 7 nucleotides line up with TRBD1. V dropped 7 bases and J dropped 2; count of bases not matched to a gene: 4. The CDR3 totals 14 residues. Germline CDR1 reads MNHEY; CDR2 reads SMNVEV (reference sequence).